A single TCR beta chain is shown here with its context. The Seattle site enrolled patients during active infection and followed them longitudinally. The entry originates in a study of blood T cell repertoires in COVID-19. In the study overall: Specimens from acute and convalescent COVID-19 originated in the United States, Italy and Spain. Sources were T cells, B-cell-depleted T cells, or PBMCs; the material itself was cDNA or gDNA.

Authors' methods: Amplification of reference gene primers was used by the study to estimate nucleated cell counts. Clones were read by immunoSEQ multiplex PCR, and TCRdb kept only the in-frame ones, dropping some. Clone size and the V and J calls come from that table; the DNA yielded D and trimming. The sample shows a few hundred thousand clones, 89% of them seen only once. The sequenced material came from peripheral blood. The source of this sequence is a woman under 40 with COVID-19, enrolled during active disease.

The CDR3 DNA follows: TGCGCCAGCAGTTACCGGGACAGGGGCGGCTACGAGCAGTACGTC. Encoded protein: CASSYRDRGGYEQYV. The chain joins TRBV23-1 to TRBJ2-7; TRBD1 agrees at 10 bases. TRBV23-1 is known as an ORF, though its function is uncertain. The V gene end was trimmed by 5 bases and the J gene end by 3 bases; junction bases not matched to a gene: 7. The CDR3 is made up of 15 amino acids.